This TCR beta chain was profiled in a study of blood T cell repertoires in COVID-19. Study-wide background: From the United States, Italy and Spain came samples of acute and convalescent COVID-19.

This CDR3 comprises 13 residues. After removal of 2 bases from V and 6 bases from J, the junction contained 3 bases not matched to a gene. In germline, CDR1 is MGHRA, CDR2 YSYEKL. In the original processing: Counts of nucleated cells, estimated from reference gene primer amplification, were obtained. Method: immunoSEQ multiplex PCR; TCRdb's copy keeps in-frame clones and lacks some. That table supplies the V and J calls and clone size; D and trimming were determined from the DNA. This sample has a few hundred thousand clones, with nearly 90% found just once. The sample taken for sequencing was peripheral blood. The rearrangement links TRBV4-1 to TRBJ1-2, with 7 bases that match TRBD1. The source of this sequence is a woman aged 40 to 50 with COVID-19, enrolled during active disease. The CDR3 DNA reads as TGCGCCAGCAGCCAAATCCAGGGGGATGGCTACACCTTC. Protein product: CASSQIQGDGYTF.